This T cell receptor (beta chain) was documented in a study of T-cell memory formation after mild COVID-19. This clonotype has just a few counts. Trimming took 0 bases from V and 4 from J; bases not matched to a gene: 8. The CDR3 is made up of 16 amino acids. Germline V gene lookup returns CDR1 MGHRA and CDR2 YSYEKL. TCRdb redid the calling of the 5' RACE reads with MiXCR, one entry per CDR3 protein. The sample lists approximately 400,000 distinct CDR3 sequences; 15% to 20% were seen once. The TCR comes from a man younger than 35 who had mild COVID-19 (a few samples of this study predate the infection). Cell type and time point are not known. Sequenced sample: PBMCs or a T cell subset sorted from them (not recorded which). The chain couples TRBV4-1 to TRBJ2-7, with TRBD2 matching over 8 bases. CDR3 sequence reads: CASSQDSSGWMYEQYF. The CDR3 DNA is TGCGCCAGCAGCCAAGACTCTAGCGGGTGGATGTACGAGCAGTACTTC.